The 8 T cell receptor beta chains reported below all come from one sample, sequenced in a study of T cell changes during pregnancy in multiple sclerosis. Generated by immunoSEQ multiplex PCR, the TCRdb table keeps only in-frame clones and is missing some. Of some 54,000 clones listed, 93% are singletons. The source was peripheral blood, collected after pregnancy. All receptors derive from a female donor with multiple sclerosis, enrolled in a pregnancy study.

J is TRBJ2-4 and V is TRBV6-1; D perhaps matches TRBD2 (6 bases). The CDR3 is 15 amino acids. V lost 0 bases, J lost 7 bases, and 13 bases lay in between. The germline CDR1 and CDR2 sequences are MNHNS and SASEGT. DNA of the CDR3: TGTGCCAGCAGTGAAGCCTCCGGGAGCGGGAACATTCAGTACTTC. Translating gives CASSEASGSGNIQYF.

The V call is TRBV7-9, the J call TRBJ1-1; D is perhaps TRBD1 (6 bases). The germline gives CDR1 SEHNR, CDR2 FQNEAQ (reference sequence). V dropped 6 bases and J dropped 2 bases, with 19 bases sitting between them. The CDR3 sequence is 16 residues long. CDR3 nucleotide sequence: TGTGCCAGCAGTCTCTTGGCCACAGGGCATAACACTGAAGCTTTCTTT. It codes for CASSLLATGHNTEAFF. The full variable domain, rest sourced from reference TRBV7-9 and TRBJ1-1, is DTGVSQNPRHKITKRGQNVTFRCDPISEHNRLYWYRQTLGQGPEFLTYFQNEAQLEKSRLLSDRFSAERPKGSFSTLEIQRTEQGDSAMYLCASSLLATGHNTEAFFGQGTRLTVV.

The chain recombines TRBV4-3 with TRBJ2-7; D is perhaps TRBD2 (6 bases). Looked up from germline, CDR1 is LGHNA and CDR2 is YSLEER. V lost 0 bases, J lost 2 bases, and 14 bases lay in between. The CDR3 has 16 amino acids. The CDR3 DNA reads TGCGCCAGCAGCCAAGATTGGAGGGCACCCCCCTACGAGCAGTACTTC. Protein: CASSQDWRAPPYEQYF.

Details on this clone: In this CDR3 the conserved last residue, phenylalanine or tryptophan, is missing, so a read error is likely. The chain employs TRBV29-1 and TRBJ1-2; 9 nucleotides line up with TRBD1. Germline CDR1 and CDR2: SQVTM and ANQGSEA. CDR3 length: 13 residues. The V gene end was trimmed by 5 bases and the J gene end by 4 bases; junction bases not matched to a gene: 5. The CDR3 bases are TGCAGCGTTCAGGGACAGGGCCTCTATGGCTACACCCTC. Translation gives CSVQGQGLYGYTL.

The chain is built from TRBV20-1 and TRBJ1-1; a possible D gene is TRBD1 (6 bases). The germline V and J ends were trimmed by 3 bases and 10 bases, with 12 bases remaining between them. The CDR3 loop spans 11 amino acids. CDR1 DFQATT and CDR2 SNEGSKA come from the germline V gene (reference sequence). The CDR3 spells CSASGGAPAFF. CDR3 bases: TGCAGTGCTAGTGGGGGGGCCCCAGCTTTCTTT.

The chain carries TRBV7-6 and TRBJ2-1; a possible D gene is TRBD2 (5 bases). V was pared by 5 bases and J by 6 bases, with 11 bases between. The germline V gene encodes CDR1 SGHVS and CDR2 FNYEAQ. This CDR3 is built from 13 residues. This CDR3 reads CASSRTSGNEQFF. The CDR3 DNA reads TGTGCCAGCAGCCGAACGAGCGGCAATGAGCAGTTCTTC.

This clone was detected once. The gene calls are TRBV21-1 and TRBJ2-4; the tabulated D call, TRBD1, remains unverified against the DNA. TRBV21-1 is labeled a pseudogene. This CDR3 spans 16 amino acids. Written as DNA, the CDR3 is TGTGCCAGCAGCATCAACGACAGGTCAGCCAAAAACATTCAGTACTTC. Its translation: CASSINDRSAKNIQYF.

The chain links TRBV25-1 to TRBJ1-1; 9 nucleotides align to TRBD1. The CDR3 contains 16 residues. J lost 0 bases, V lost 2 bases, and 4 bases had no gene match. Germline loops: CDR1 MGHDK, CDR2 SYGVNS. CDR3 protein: CASSEGTGTMNTEAFF. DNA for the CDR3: TGTGCCAGCAGTGAAGGGACAGGGACAATGAACACTGAAGCTTTCTTT.